A selection of T cell receptor beta chains follows, all from one sample in a study of vaccination effects on CD4 cells after COVID-19. Using immunoSEQ multiplex PCR, the repertoire was profiled, and TCRdb retains in-frame clones only, with some absent. The profile covers some 46,000 clones, with around 80% appearing a single time and 3% to 4% taken by the ten largest. Their cognate antigens are unknown. Source: CD4+ T cells from PBMCs cultured without peptide, taken after COVID-19 vaccination. These receptors all stem from a human donor who had a prior SARS-CoV-2 infection. The CDR3 runs from the conserved cysteine through the conserved F or W. The D gene is left open where the match is weak.

D: .; V: TRBV2; J: TRBJ1-5; CDR3: CASCTGIQGQPQHF
D: TRBD2; V: TRBV19; J: TRBJ2-3; CDR3: CASSIDSGTRFAQYF
D: TRBD1; V: TRBV24-1; J: TRBJ2-5; CDR3: CATSDLAGGRETQYF
D: .; V: TRBV5-1; J: TRBJ2-3; CDR3: CASSLETSPDTQYF
D: .; V: TRBV3-1/TRBV3-2; J: TRBJ2-5; CDR3: CASSQGTVLWETQYF
D: TRBD2; V: TRBV7-2; J: TRBJ2-5; CDR3: CASSLVAYGAGGETQYF
D: .; V: TRBV11-3; J: TRBJ2-5; CDR3: CASSLDWPRGRRETQYF
D: TRBD1; V: TRBV6-6; J: TRBJ2-1; CDR3: CASSYDRGLSHEQFF
D: .; V: TRBV2; J: TRBJ2-7; CDR3: CASSYSYEQYF
D: TRBD1; V: TRBV29-1; J: TRBJ2-1; CDR3: CSVEGGQPYNEQFF
D: TRBD1; V: TRBV11-3; J: TRBJ2-7; CDR3: CASSRDRDHEQYF
D: TRBD1; V: TRBV18; J: TRBJ2-1; CDR3: CASSLGQGDLAGANEQFF
D: TRBD2; V: TRBV7-9; J: TRBJ2-3; CDR3: CASSLIGTMKYF
D: .; V: TRBV14; J: TRBJ2-7; CDR3: CASSQAGAYEQYF
D: TRBD1; V: TRBV6-5; J: TRBJ2-7; CDR3: CASQLGTGSREQYF
D: TRBD1; V: TRBV5-4; J: TRBJ1-2; CDR3: CASSLSQGQGYGYTF
D: .; V: TRBV4-2; J: TRBJ1-2; CDR3: CASSQEGAGYTF
D: TRBD1; V: TRBV2; J: TRBJ2-7; CDR3: CASKPGQGVVEQYF
D: .; V: TRBV7-3; J: TRBJ2-7; CDR3: CASSEIGGEQYF
D: .; V: TRBV7-2; J: TRBJ1-2; CDR3: CASSLDDRLLYF
D: TRBD2; V: TRBV5-6; J: TRBJ2-3; CDR3: CASSRGGGDLGDTQYF
D: .; V: TRBV5-1; J: TRBJ2-2; CDR3: CASSFVGVDTGELFF
D: .; V: TRBV2; J: TRBJ2-4; CDR3: CASKEGEAKNIQYF
D: TRBD1; V: TRBV5-6; J: TRBJ2-3; CDR3: CASSYRGSTDTQYF
D: .; V: TRBV19; J: TRBJ2-3; CDR3: CASSIATAATDTQYF
D: .; V: TRBV24-1; J: TRBJ2-5; CDR3: CATSDFSQGRGETQYF
D: TRBD1; V: TRBV5-8; J: TRBJ1-2; CDR3: CASSRQGFWYGYTF
D: .; V: TRBV24-1; J: TRBJ2-3; CDR3: CATSDTHYIGDGTDTQYF
D: TRBD1; V: TRBV6-5; J: TRBJ1-5; CDR3: CASKGQGQPQHF
D: .; V: TRBV5-1; J: TRBJ1-1; CDR3: CASSLDRTEAFF
D: TRBD2; V: TRBV9; J: TRBJ2-1; CDR3: CASSGGLREGLYNEQFF
D: TRBD2; V: TRBV7-9; J: TRBJ2-3; CDR3: CASSLGLAGGPVTDTQYF
D: .; V: TRBV6-2/TRBV6-3; J: TRBJ2-3; CDR3: CASSYHTERGNTQYF
D: .; V: TRBV6-5; J: TRBJ1-1; CDR3: CASINPGQNTEAFF
D: .; V: TRBV6-5; J: TRBJ2-7; CDR3: CASSRSIFSSEQYF
D: TRBD2; V: TRBV5-1; J: TRBJ2-1; CDR3: CASSLASGYNEQFF
D: TRBD2; V: TRBV18; J: TRBJ2-5; CDR3: CASSPPVLAGNNRVEETQYF
D: TRBD2; V: TRBV12-5; J: TRBJ2-7; CDR3: CASGPPGLRYEQYF
D: TRBD1; V: TRBV24-1; J: TRBJ1-2; CDR3: CATSDPHGTGYGYTF
D: TRBD1; V: TRBV9; J: TRBJ2-3; CDR3: CASSTRQGSSTDTQYF
D: .; V: TRBV3-1/TRBV3-2; J: TRBJ1-2; CDR3: CASSQEFPAYGYTF
D: .; V: TRBV7-8; J: TRBJ1-2; CDR3: CASSLGFGINYGYTF